Listed below are T cell receptor beta chains from one sample, sequenced in a study of T cell responses to AZD1222 COVID-19 vaccine. TCRdb keeps only in-frame clones here, not all; method: immunoSEQ multiplex PCR. The sample carries about 92,000 clones, just over 90% recorded once. Source: peripheral blood, taken on day 0 of AZD1222 vaccination. The receptors come from an adult in good health. Each CDR3 is given with its conserved first and last residue. D genes are given only for firm matches. Not every row has a clone size; where given, it reads once, few, many or a size class.

NA	NA	TRBJ2-7	TRBV7-9	CASSPLPGVTYEQYF	TGTGCCAGCAGCCCCCTTCCGGGGGTTACTTACGAGCAGTACTTC
NA	TRBD2	TRBJ2-3	TRBV4-3	CASSLRTSGSTDTQYF	TGCGCCAGCAGCCTACGCACTAGCGGGAGCACAGATACGCAGTATTTT
NA	NA	TRBJ2-3	TRBV7-9	CASSLVLAGSTDTQYF	TGTGCCAGCAGCTTAGTACTCGCGGGGAGCACAGATACGCAGTATTTT
NA	NA	TRBJ2-1	TRBV27	CASSRTLNTKANEQFF	TGTGCCAGCAGTAGAACACTCAATACAAAAGCCAATGAGCAGTTCTTC
NA	TRBD2	TRBJ2-5	TRBV10-3	CAVGLAGEETQYF	TGTGCCGTTGGACTAGCGGGGGAAGAGACCCAGTACTTC
NA	TRBD1	TRBJ1-6	TRBV27	CASSLSILRGANSPLHF	TGTGCCAGCAGTTTATCGATCCTCAGGGGGGCAAATTCACCCCTCCACTTT
NA	TRBD2	TRBJ2-3	TRBV29-1	CSATRGGTDTQYF	TGCAGCGCCACCCGGGGGGGCACAGATACGCAGTATTTT
NA	NA	TRBJ1-5	TRBV3-1/TRBV3-2	CASSQDLRQPQHF	TGTGCCAGCAGCCAAGATCTGCGTCAGCCCCAGCATTTT
NA	NA	TRBJ1-2	TRBV18	CANSPVGSGNYGYTF	TGTGCCAACTCACCGGTCGGTTCTGGTAACTATGGCTACACCTTC
few	NA	TRBJ2-5	TRBV4-3	CASSQDYGNQETQYF	TGCGCCAGCAGCCAAGATTACGGAAACCAAGAGACCCAGTACTTC
NA	TRBD1	TRBJ2-1	TRBV6-5	CASRQGTDWFDEQFF	TGTGCCAGCAGACAAGGGACAGACTGGTTCGATGAGCAGTTCTTC
NA	NA	TRBJ1-1	TRBV10-1	CASSTKTGQPRAFF	TGCGCCAGCAGCACGAAAACAGGACAGCCCAGGGCTTTCTTT
NA	NA	TRBJ2-2	TRBV28	CASSPGQGRSTGELFF	TGTGCCAGCAGCCCCGGGCAGGGGCGGTCCACCGGGGAGCTGTTTTTT
NA	TRBD1	TRBJ2-5	TRBV7-3	CASSPQGAIQETQYF	TGTGCCAGCAGCCCCCAGGGGGCGATCCAAGAGACCCAGTACTTC
once	NA	TRBJ1-6	TRBV19	CASSVGLLNSPLHF	TGTGCCAGTAGCGTTGGTCTGCTAAATTCACCCCTCCACTTT
NA	NA	TRBJ2-2	TRBV28	CASQLGGGTGELFF	TGTGCCAGCCAACTAGGAGGGGGAACCGGGGAGCTGTTTTTT
NA	NA	TRBJ2-7	TRBV24-1	CATSDLDPRTWYEQYF	TGTGCCACCAGTGACCTAGACCCTCGGACGTGGTACGAGCAGTACTTC
NA	NA	TRBJ1-5	TRBV2	CASSEVRGISNQPQHF	TGTGCCAGCAGTGAAGTTCGGGGGATTAGCAATCAGCCCCAGCATTTT
NA	TRBD1	TRBJ2-7	TRBV7-9	CASSPGTGAEYEQYF	TGTGCCAGCAGCCCCGGGACAGGGGCAGAGTACGAGCAGTACTTC
NA	NA	TRBJ2-7	TRBV3-1/TRBV3-2	CASSQDRVRGYEQYF	TGTGCCAGCAGCCAAGATCGAGTGAGGGGTTACGAGCAGTACTTC
once	NA	TRBJ1-3	TRBV4-2	CASSPLGSGNTIYF	TGTGCCAGCAGCCCCCTAGGCTCTGGAAACACCATATATTTT
few	NA	TRBJ1-4	TRBV12-3/TRBV12-4	CASGPAPHEKLFF	TGTGCCAGCGGGCCGGCTCCCCATGAAAAACTGTTTTTT
NA	NA	TRBJ1-1	TRBV4-1	CASSQPLNTEAFF	TGCGCCAGCAGCCAACCGTTGAACACTGAAGCTTTCTTT
NA	NA	TRBJ1-2	TRBV6-2/TRBV6-3	CASSYSRGYTF	TGTGCCAGCAGTTACTCCAGAGGCTACACCTTC
NA	NA	TRBJ2-2	TRBV6-6	CASLPRIINTGELFF	TGTGCCAGCCTTCCCCGAATCATTAACACCGGGGAGCTGTTTTTT
NA	TRBD1	TRBJ2-2	TRBV5-1	CASSAGTGGEELFF	TGCGCCAGCAGCGCCGGGACAGGGGGTGAGGAGCTGTTTTTT
NA	NA	TRBJ2-1	TRBV3-1/TRBV3-2	CASSPPVQGNNEQFF	TGTGCCAGCAGCCCCCCTGTACAGGGAAACAATGAGCAGTTCTTC
NA	NA	TRBJ2-2	TRBV28	CASSYTGELFF	TGTGCCAGCAGTTACACCGGGGAGCTGTTTTTT
NA	NA	TRBJ1-4	TRBV7-6	CASSLVGGPQGKLFF	TGTGCCAGCAGCTTAGTGGGGGGGCCTCAAGGAAAACTGTTTTTT
NA	TRBD2	TRBJ2-1	TRBV2	CASSRAGGSYNEQFF	TGTGCCAGCAGTCGAGCGGGGGGCTCCTACAATGAGCAGTTCTTC
NA	TRBD2	TRBJ2-7	TRBV7-2	CASSLGSSGEYEQYF	TGTGCCAGCAGCTTAGGGTCTAGCGGGGAGTACGAGCAGTACTTC
NA	TRBD1	TRBJ1-2	TRBV19	CASSIPRQGAEGYTF	TGTGCCAGTAGTATCCCCCGACAGGGGGCGGAAGGCTACACCTTC
NA	NA	TRBJ1-1	TRBV3-1/TRBV3-2	CASSIETSGTEAFF	TGTGCCAGCAGTATTGAGACATCGGGCACTGAAGCTTTCTTT
NA	NA	TRBJ2-7	TRBV7-9	CASSFAQTEQYF	TGTGCCAGCAGCTTTGCCCAGACCGAGCAGTACTTC
NA	TRBD1	TRBJ2-7	TRBV27	CASRPWGQGNSYEQYF	TGTGCCAGCAGACCGTGGGGACAGGGGAACTCCTACGAGCAGTACTTC
NA	TRBD1	TRBJ1-3	TRBV18	CASSPNQGAGNTIYF	TGTGCCAGCTCACCAAACCAGGGGGCTGGAAACACCATATATTTT
NA	TRBD1	TRBJ1-6	TRBV6-5	CASSYEAGQNSPLHF	TGTGCCAGCAGTTACGAGGCGGGACAGAATTCACCCCTCCACTTT
NA	NA	TRBJ1-5	TRBV4-1	CASSQGTGQLGQPQHF	TGCGCCAGCAGCCAAGGGACCGGACAGCTGGGTCAGCCCCAGCATTTT
once	NA	TRBJ2-5	TRBV21-1	CASSMRGKETQYF	TGTGCCAGCAGCATGCGGGGCAAGGAGACCCAGTACTTC
NA	NA	TRBJ1-2	TRBV28	CASSSNGGGYGYTF	TGTGCCAGCAGTTCCAACGGGGGAGGCTATGGCTACACCTTC
NA	NA	TRBJ2-5	TRBV7-3	CASSLGRLETQYF	TGTGCCAGCAGCCTGGGGCGTCTGGAGACCCAGTACTTC
NA	NA	TRBJ2-7	TRBV4-2	CASSLSPPGTEPYEQYF	TGTGCCAGCAGCCTGAGTCCCCCCGGGACGGAACCCTACGAGCAGTACTTC
NA	NA	TRBJ2-7	TRBV4-2	CASSQDPGREQYF	TGTGCCAGCAGCCAAGACCCAGGACGCGAGCAGTACTTC
NA	NA	TRBJ2-2	TRBV7-9	CASSNTGELFF	TGTGCCAGCAGTAACACCGGGGAGCTGTTTTTT
NA	NA	TRBJ1-2	TRBV4-1	CASSQELKNRIAYGYTF	TGCGCCAGCAGCCAAGAATTGAAGAACAGGATCGCCTATGGCTACACCTTC
NA	NA	TRBJ1-2	TRBV11-2	CASSILSGGGLGTF	TGTGCCAGCAGCATCTTGAGCGGGGGGGGCTTGGGGACCTTC
NA	NA	TRBJ2-2	TRBV6-1	CASSEGWRTGELFF	TGTGCCAGCAGTGAAGGATGGAGGACCGGGGAGCTGTTTTTT
NA	NA	TRBJ1-5	TRBV19	CASSIATWSNQPQHF	TGTGCCAGTAGTATAGCGACGTGGAGCAATCAGCCCCAGCATTTT
NA	NA	TRBJ2-2	TRBV7-2	CASSKSSVGELFF	TGTGCCAGCAGCAAATCTAGCGTCGGGGAGCTGTTTTTT
NA	TRBD1	TRBJ2-5	TRBV11-2	CASSAKGQGVGTQYF	TGTGCCAGCAGCGCCAAAGGACAGGGCGTTGGGACCCAGTACTTC
NA	NA	TRBJ2-7	TRBV27	CASSPGRTSTYEQYF	TGTGCCAGCAGCCCTGGGCGGACCTCGACCTACGAGCAGTACTTC